A single sample is the source of the 23 T cell receptor beta chains below, sequenced in a study of blood T cells in healthy people across ages. It was with a sample-barcoded 5' primer and a J-beta primer mix that a second PCR of roughly 7 to 11 cycles was run. TCRdb independently ran MiXCR on the 5' RACE reads; one entry per CDR3 protein. The sample carries 600,000 or so distinct CDR3 sequences, about 30% recorded once. Material: blood. All receptors derive from a woman of 80 years or more in good health.

This chain uses TRBV3-1 with TRBJ2-1; tentative D call: TRBD2 (5 bases). CDR3 length: 17 residues. V lost 4 bases and J lost 3, with 19 bases in between. Germline CDR1 LGHDT, CDR2 YNNKEL (reference sequence). The CDR3, as DNA: TGTGCCAGCAGCCCCGGCAGAGGGCAAGGTCTCTACAATGAGCAGTTCTTC. This sequence encodes CASSPGRGQGLYNEQFF.

This clonotype was seen only a few times. This chain uses TRBV2 with TRBJ2-3; TRBD1 matches at 9 bases. In germline, CDR1 is SNHLY, CDR2 FYNNEI. The CDR3 has 13 residues. V was pared by 4 bases and J by 5 bases, with 1 base of the junction left unmatched. In DNA form, the CDR3 reads TGTGCCAGCAGTGGGGGACAGGGAGATACGCAGTATTTT. As protein: CASSGGQGDTQYF.

Points on this clonotype: A much larger clone lies a single base off, so this may be a read error. The CDR3 reads CASSKTGTSYNEQYF. The CDR3 nucleotides are TGTGCCAGCAGCAAAACCGGGACTAGTTACAATGAGCAGTACTTC. V usage is TRBV7-3 and J usage is TRBJ2-7; TRBD2 agrees at 8 bases. In germline, CDR1 is SGHTA, CDR2 FQGTGA. V was clipped by 5 bases and J by 7 bases; unmatched bases: 13. This CDR3 has 15 residues.

The chain has TRBV6-4 and TRBJ1-3; D remains unclear. Trimming pared 7 bases from V and 2 bases from J, leaving 9 bases between. Germline V lookup: CDR1 MRHNA, CDR2 SNTAGT. The CDR3 loop spans 13 amino acids. CDR3 nucleotide sequence: TGTGCCAGCATACGGGTTGCTGGAAACACCATATATTTT. It is translated as CASIRVAGNTIYF.

A remark on this clonotype: In this CDR3 the conserved last residue, phenylalanine or tryptophan, is missing, so a read error is likely. Because the CDR3's place on the DNA is in doubt, the DNA is left out and the CDR3 is given as listed by TCRdb. The chain links TRBV5-1 to TRBJ1-2; the DNA was not compared with TRBD1, the D call given in the table. Germline lookup yields CDR1 SGHRS and CDR2 YFSETQ. The CDR3 totals 14 residues, both ends included. The CDR3: CATKLGTARYGYTC.

This clonotype was seen many times. The chain joins TRBV10-3 to TRBJ2-5; 7 nucleotides match TRBD2. The CDR3 totals 13 residues. Germline CDR1 ENHRY, CDR2 SYGVKD. J was trimmed by 4 bases and V by 7 bases; bases with no gene match: 6. DNA of the CDR3: TGTGCCATCAACCCCGGGGAGGGAGAGACCCAGTACTTC. Translated, it gives CAINPGEGETQYF.

The V and J genes are TRBV20-1 and TRBJ2-3, with 7 bases aligning to TRBD1. Germline V gene data show CDR1 as DFQATT and CDR2 as SNEGSKA (reference sequence). The CDR3 has 14 amino acids. J lost 2 bases, V lost 6 bases, and 8 bases had no gene match. Here the CDR3 reads CSAVRGYVTDTQYF. CDR3 bases: TGCAGTGCCGTCAGGGGGTATGTCACAGATACGCAGTATTTT.

With regard to this clonotype: This could be a read error, since a much larger clone is one nucleotide away. The chain recombines TRBV6-1 with TRBJ1-2; 9 bases fit TRBD1. Losses at the gene ends were 6 bases for V and 8 bases for J; bases not matched to a gene: 10. Germline loops: CDR1 MNHNS, CDR2 SASEGT. The length of the CDR3 is 14 residues. CDR3 bases: TGTGCCAGCAGGGAAAACAGGGGGCCCGAAGGCTACACCTTC. Protein sequence: CASRENRGPEGYTF.

V is TRBV7-2 and J is TRBJ2-5, with 10 nucleotides matching TRBD2. The CDR3 covers 15 residues. Germline loops: CDR1 SGHTA, CDR2 FQGNSA. V shed 5 bases, J shed 0 bases, and the junction held 3 bases outside the gene matches. Written as DNA, the CDR3 is TGTGCCAGCAGCGATCTAGCGGGAGACCAAGAGACCCAGTACTTC. Amino acids: CASSDLAGDQETQYF.

This clonotype was seen repeatedly, ten times or more. V gene TRBV20-1 combines with J gene TRBJ2-3; 12 bases are a match to TRBD2. Germline V gives CDR1 DFQATT, CDR2 SNEGSKA (reference sequence). The V gene end was trimmed by 6 bases and the J gene end by 2 bases; junction bases not matched to a gene: 12. The CDR3 length is 17 residues. For the CDR3, the DNA is TGCAGTGCGTTCGGCCTAGCGGGGGGGGATTTCACAGATACGCAGTATTTT. Its protein product is CSAFGLAGGDFTDTQYF.

The sample holds a few counts of this clonotype. A read error may explain this, as a much larger clone is one base away. The V call is TRBV20-1, the J call TRBJ1-2, with unresolved D. Germline V gene data show CDR1 as DFQATT and CDR2 as SNEGSKA (reference sequence). V lost 5 bases to trimming and J lost 12 bases, with 16 bases between them. The CDR3 has 11 residues. This CDR3 is CSAHSRRVNTF. The CDR3 nucleotides read TGCAGTGCTCATTCCAGACGGGTTAACACCTTC.

The rearrangement links TRBV19 to TRBJ2-1; 10 nucleotides line up with TRBD2. Germline trimming cut 3 bases from V and 6 bases from J; bases unmatched to any gene: 5. CDR1 and CDR2 from the germline V gene are LNHDA and SQIVND (reference sequence). This CDR3 comprises 15 residues. CDR3 nucleotides: TGTGCCAGTAGTATGTTAGTAGCGGGGGGCAATGAGCAGTTCTTC. Protein product: CASSMLVAGGNEQFF.

With regard to this clonotype: This clone may be a read error of a much larger clone one base away. This chain joins TRBV15 and TRBJ2-1; weak D call: TRBD1 (6 bases). Trimming removed 5 bases at V and 10 bases at J, with 18 bases between. The CDR3 has 14 amino acids. Looked up from germline, CDR1 is LNHNV and CDR2 is YYDKDF (reference sequence). CDR3 loop: CATSAQGPAYEQFF. In DNA form, the CDR3 reads TGTGCCACCAGCGCACAGGGCCCAGCCTACGAGCAGTTCTTC.

Ten or more counts support this clonotype. The chain carries TRBV7-9 and TRBJ1-2; D is perhaps TRBD1 (6 bases). Per the germline V gene, CDR1 is SEHNR and CDR2 is FQNEAQ (reference sequence). CDR3 length equals 15 residues. With 2 bases removed from V and 3 bases from J, the gap between germline ends came to 13 bases. The CDR3 spells CASSLYSTGYYGYTF. The CDR3 DNA is TGTGCCAGCAGCTTATATTCGACAGGTTACTATGGCTACACCTTC.

This clonotype was counted many times. This CDR3 is CASSYTQSSYEQYF. The CDR3 DNA reads as TGTGCCAGCAGTTACACCCAGAGCTCCTACGAGCAGTACTTC. V gene TRBV6-5 combines with J gene TRBJ2-7; D unclear. Trimming stripped 2 bases from V and 0 bases from J, with 8 bases between. This CDR3 is 14 amino acids long. In germline, CDR1 is MNHEY, CDR2 SVGAGI.

The rearrangement uses TRBV7-2 and TRBJ1-1; the D is unclear. The CDR3 is 16 amino acids. Looked up from germline, CDR1 is SGHTA and CDR2 is FQGNSA. V was pared by 5 bases and J by 1 base, with 17 bases between. The CDR3 loop reads CASSPTSAYGNTEAFF. The DNA for the CDR3 is TGTGCCAGCAGCCCAACCTCAGCTTACGGGAACACTGAAGCTTTCTTT.

This clonotype was seen many times. The chain links TRBV7-2 to TRBJ2-1; no firm D call. CDR1 and CDR2 (germline): SGHTA, FQGNSA. The CDR3 consists of 14 residues. Trimming took 1 base from V and 9 from J, leaving 13 bases between them. CDR3 protein: CASSLVGGMVEQFF. As DNA, the CDR3 is TGTGCCAGCAGCTTAGTTGGCGGAATGGTTGAGCAGTTCTTC. Full variable domain (missing parts from reference TRBV7-2 and TRBJ2-1): GAGVSQSPSNKVTEKGKDVELRCDPISGHTALYWYRQSLGQGLEFLIYFQGNSAPDKSGLPSDRFSAERTGGSVSTLTIQRTQQEDSAVYLCASSLVGGMVEQFFGPGTRLTVL.

The table lists this clonotype with many counts. V is TRBV20-1 and J is TRBJ2-1, with TRBD2 identical over 12 bases. With 1 base clipped from V and 6 bases from J, the junction kept 4 bases outside the gene matches. The germline V gene encodes CDR1 DFQATT and CDR2 SNEGSKA (reference sequence). The length of the CDR3 is 15 residues. CDR3 bases: TGCAGTGCTAGAGCTAGCGGGGGGGCCTCCAATGAGCAGTTCTTC. Protein product: CSARASGGASNEQFF.

This clonotype was found a few times. The genes are TRBV4-2 and TRBJ1-6; D ambiguous. V was shortened by 0 bases and J by 10 bases, with 4 bases between the two germline ends. The V gene's germline CDR1 is LGHNA and CDR2 YNFKEQ. The CDR3 loop spans 12 amino acids. The CDR3: CASSQDWSPLHF. As DNA, the CDR3 is TGTGCCAGCAGCCAAGACTGGTCACCCCTCCACTTT.

The chain links TRBV12-3 or TRBV12-4 to TRBJ2-1; the match to TRBD1 covers 11 bases. After removal of 6 bases from V and 6 bases from J, the junction contained 10 bases not matched to a gene. CDR3 size: 16 residues. In DNA, the CDR3 is TGTGCCAGCAGGCCCACTGGGACAGGGGGTTCCAATGAGCAGTTCTTC. It codes for CASRPTGTGGSNEQFF.

In this sample, this clonotype turned up many times. The chain has TRBV20-1 and TRBJ2-3, with TRBD2 identical over 11 bases. The CDR3 covers 16 residues. The junction had 5 bases not matched to a gene; V was cut back by 1 base and J by 2 bases. CDR1 is DFQATT, CDR2 SNEGSKA, per germline (reference sequence). CDR3 nucleotides: TGCAGTGCTAGAGGCCCTAGCGGGGGGACCACAGATACGCAGTATTTT. Protein sequence: CSARGPSGGTTDTQYF.

The genes are TRBV21-1 and TRBJ2-5; no DNA check was done on the table's D call, TRBD1. TRBV21-1 is annotated as a pseudogene. CDR3 size: 16 residues. The DNA of the CDR3 is TGTGCCAGCAGCAAAGAAAGGGGACAGGTCCTACTGGAGCAGTACTTC. Protein product: CASSKERGQVLLEQYF.

V usage is TRBV6-5 and J usage is TRBJ1-1; tentatively, D is TRBD1 (5 bases). This CDR3 contains 15 residues. In germline, CDR1 is MNHEY, CDR2 SVGAGI. V was clipped by 4 bases and J by 0 bases, with 12 bases between them. The CDR3 nucleotides read TGTGCCAGCAGTTCAGCCGGGACGGTGAACACTGAAGCTTTCTTT. This codes for CASSSAGTVNTEAFF.